The next 18 T cell receptor beta chains were all read from a single sample in a study of T cell responses to AZD1222 COVID-19 vaccine. Sequencing was performed with immunoSEQ multiplex PCR; in TCRdb, only in-frame clones are kept and a portion is missing. The data hold under 95,000 clones, with 80% to 90% observed a single time. Sequences were derived from peripheral blood, sampled on day 0 of AZD1222 vaccination. These receptor sequences come from an adult in good health.

The chain links TRBV11-3 to TRBJ2-1; 16 positions agree with TRBD2. The CDR3 loop spans 16 amino acids. Germline loops: CDR1 SGHNT, CDR2 YENEEA. V dropped 4 bases and J dropped 12; count of bases not matched to a gene: 9. This CDR3 reads CASSSPGLAGGPGQFF. CDR3 DNA: TGTGCCAGCAGCTCACCGGGACTAGCGGGAGGGCCGGGGCAGTTCTTC.

This chain links TRBV7-6 with TRBJ2-3; TRBD1 agrees at 7 bases. The V and J ends lost 3 bases and 0 bases, in that order; junction bases with no gene match: 6. The CDR3 is 16 residues long. Germline V CDR1 and CDR2: SGHVS, FNYEAQ. CDR3 residues: CASSLQGVASTDTQYF. The CDR3 DNA follows: TGTGCCAGCAGCTTGCAGGGGGTAGCTAGCACAGATACGCAGTATTTT.

The chain joins TRBV5-8 to TRBJ2-7; 7 bases are a match to TRBD2. With V trimmed by 2 bases and J by 6 bases, 5 bases remained unmatched. In germline, CDR1 is SGHTS, CDR2 YDEGEE. The CDR3 is made up of 13 amino acids. The CDR3 sequence: CASSFGGGFEQYF. The CDR3 DNA is TGTGCCAGCAGCTTCGGGGGAGGGTTCGAGCAGTACTTC.

This clone was recorded once. This chain joins TRBV28 and TRBJ1-2, with D possibly TRBD1 on 6 matching bases. CDR1 is MDHEN and CDR2 is SYDVKM in the germline V gene. This CDR3 comprises 13 residues. V shed 6 bases and J shed 3 bases, with 11 bases lying between them. The CDR3 is CASRSQGDYGYTF. The CDR3 region has the DNA TGTGCCAGCAGGTCACAGGGAGACTATGGCTACACCTTC.

This chain joins TRBV6-6 and TRBJ1-5; unclear D gene. This CDR3 contains 14 residues. With 2 bases removed from V and 7 bases from J, the gap between germline ends came to 12 bases. Germline V CDR1 and CDR2: MNHNY, SVGAGI (reference sequence). CDR3 sequence reads: CASSYGQVRQPQHF. Here the CDR3 DNA reads TGTGCCAGCAGTTACGGGCAGGTGCGGCAGCCCCAGCATTTT.

The chain carries TRBV3-1 (or the pseudogene TRBV3-2) and TRBJ2-1, with TRBD2 matching 10 bases. The CDR3 loop spans 14 amino acids. Germline V CDR1 and CDR2: LGHDT, YNNKEL (reference sequence). With V trimmed by 6 bases and J by 7 bases, 6 bases remained unmatched. CDR3 amino acids: CASRQREGLNEQFF. The DNA for the CDR3 is TGTGCCAGCAGGCAGCGGGAGGGCCTTAATGAGCAGTTCTTC.

The J gene is TRBJ1-2, the V gene TRBV13; a possible D gene is TRBD1 (6 bases). The CDR3 length is 13 residues. Trimming took 1 base from V and 8 from J, leaving 11 bases between them. Germline assignment: CDR1 PRHDT and CDR2 FYEKMQ (reference sequence). The CDR3 loop reads CASSLEDQGGYTF. The CDR3 DNA reads TGTGCCAGCAGCTTAGAAGATCAGGGGGGCTACACCTTC.

The rearrangement joins TRBV19 to TRBJ1-1; possible D gene TRBD1, 5 bases. Trimming took off 3 bases at V and 8 bases at J, with 19 bases between the two ends. The CDR3 loop spans 15 amino acids. Germline V gene lookup returns CDR1 LNHDA and CDR2 SQIVND (reference sequence). The DNA of the CDR3 is TGTGCCAGTAGTATCCAGGACTCAAATCGGGGGGAAGCTTTCTTT. Residues: CASSIQDSNRGEAFF. Looking up the rest from reference TRBV19 and TRBJ1-1 gives the full variable domain: DGGITQSPKYLFRKEGQNVTLSCEQNLNHDAMYWYRQDPGQGLRLIYYSQIVNDFQKGDIAEGYSVSREKKESFPLTVTSAQKNPTAFYLCASSIQDSNRGEAFFGQGTRLTVV.

This chain links TRBV11-3 with TRBJ1-2; D is uncertain. Trimming took 3 bases from V and 12 from J, leaving 11 bases between them. This CDR3 spans 11 amino acids. The germline CDR1 and CDR2 sequences are SGHNT and YENEEA. Written as DNA, the CDR3 is TGTGCCAGCAGCTTTGGACGAAGCAACACCTTC. The encoded protein is CASSFGRSNTF.

The genes are TRBV21-1 and TRBJ1-6. TRBV21-1 is a listed pseudogene. The CDR3 is made up of 18 amino acids. CDR3 residues: CASSTWQGGESYNSPLHF. The CDR3 DNA reads TGTGCCAGCAGCACTTGGCAGGGAGGAGAATCCTATAATTCACCCCTCCACTTT.

This clone was picked up a small number of times. The chain uses TRBV7-3 and TRBJ1-3; D perhaps matches TRBD1 (5 bases). The germline CDR1 and CDR2 sequences are SGHTA and FQGTGA. Trimming pared 6 bases from V and 2 bases from J, leaving 8 bases between. The CDR3 covers 13 residues. The CDR3 coding sequence is TGTGCCAGCAGTTTAGGGGCTGGAAACACCATATATTTT. As protein: CASSLGAGNTIYF.

This chain connects TRBV24-1 to TRBJ2-7; unclear D gene. Germline V lookup: CDR1 KGHDR, CDR2 SFDVKD. The ends were cut back, 3 bases at V and 1 base at J, with 6 bases in the middle. The CDR3 covers 13 residues. The CDR3 DNA is TGTGCCACCAGTGATGGGCCGTCCTACGAGCAGTACTTC. It is translated as CATSDGPSYEQYF.

The genes are TRBV9 and TRBJ2-2; 8 nucleotides match TRBD2. J was trimmed by 5 bases and V by 3 bases; bases with no gene match: 6. This CDR3 has 15 amino acids. In germline, CDR1 is SGDLS, CDR2 YYNGEE. The CDR3 loop reads CASSEIAGLTGELFF. The CDR3 region has the DNA TGTGCCAGCAGCGAAATAGCGGGACTAACCGGGGAGCTGTTTTTT.

V is TRBV27 and J is TRBJ2-1; weak D call: TRBD2 (6 bases). With 3 bases removed from V and 8 bases from J, the gap between germline ends came to 26 bases. The germline V gene encodes CDR1 MNHEY and CDR2 SMNVEV (reference sequence). This CDR3 comprises 18 residues. The CDR3 region is CASSFSPPPLGTGDEQFF. The CDR3 nucleotides are TGTGCCAGCAGTTTCTCCCCCCCACCACTAGGGACTGGCGATGAGCAGTTCTTC.

Here the CDR3 reads CASIGRNSWGGYTF. CDR3 DNA sequence: TGTGCCAGCATAGGACGCAACTCTTGGGGTGGCTACACCTTC. The chain carries TRBV6-5 and TRBJ1-2, with D hard to call. This CDR3 comprises 14 residues. From germline, CDR1 is MNHEY and CDR2 SVGAGI. Trimming removed 7 bases at V and 7 bases at J, with 19 bases between.

The chain couples TRBV2 to TRBJ1-2, with 8 bases aligning to TRBD1. Germline CDR1 reads SNHLY; CDR2 reads FYNNEI. With 5 bases clipped from V and 5 bases from J, the junction kept 7 bases outside the gene matches. There are 14 residues in the CDR3. The CDR3 DNA reads as TGTGCCAGCAGTACGCAGGGGGCGGGGTATGGCTACACCTTC. Translated, it gives CASSTQGAGYGYTF.

V is TRBV7-9 and J is TRBJ1-6, with TRBD1 as a possible D gene (6 bases). The CDR3 is 15 residues long. Trimming removed 1 base from V and 5 bases from J, with 9 bases in between. Germline values: CDR1 SEHNR, CDR2 FQNEAQ (reference sequence). DNA for the CDR3: TGTGCCAGCAGCTTAGTGACAGGAGATAATTCACCCCTCCACTTT. It specifies CASSLVTGDNSPLHF. The entire variable domain, with the rest obtained from reference TRBV7-9 and TRBJ1-6, is as follows: DTGVSQNPRHKITKRGQNVTFRCDPISEHNRLYWYRQTLGQGPEFLTYFQNEAQLEKSRLLSDRFSAERPKGSFSTLEIQRTEQGDSAMYLCASSLVTGDNSPLHFGNGTRLTVT.

The chain recombines TRBV19 with TRBJ2-1, with D hard to call. The V gene lost 4 bases and the J gene lost 5 bases, with 6 bases spanning the gap. Germline CDR1 is LNHDA and CDR2 is SQIVND (reference sequence). The CDR3 spans 12 residues. CDR3 sequence (DNA): TGTGCCAGTAGTACAGCAAACAATGAGCAGTTCTTC. Its protein is CASSTANNEQFF. Variable domain in full (rest from reference TRBV19 and TRBJ2-1): DGGITQSPKYLFRKEGQNVTLSCEQNLNHDAMYWYRQDPGQGLRLIYYSQIVNDFQKGDIAEGYSVSREKKESFPLTVTSAQKNPTAFYLCASSTANNEQFFGPGTRLTVL.